Given below is one TCR beta chain in context. Antigen specificity is unknown. This CDR3 spans 12 amino acids. Germline loops: CDR1 MDHEN, CDR2 SYDVKM. These data are taken from a study of T-cell reconstitution after alpha-beta-depleted transplantation in children. Study-wide results and limits: The main origin of T-cell counts and diversity one year after transplant was newly produced T cells. High day-60 TCRbeta diversity in some patients came from surviving recipient T cells and thymic progenitors. About two months after transplant, alpha-beta T cells reportedly came from several hundred expanded graft clones.

TCRbeta library construction was performed incorporating unique molecular identifiers. TCRdb independently ran MiXCR on the PCR reads; one entry per CDR3 protein. The data show just over 950,000 distinct CDR3 sequences, about 30% seen once. The sequenced sample was PBMCs, mostly from graft donor cells, obtained 360 days after TCRalphabeta/CD19-depleted stem cell transplant. This TCR came from a boy under two years old who had a stem cell transplant for SCID, so the T cells may come from the graft donor. The chain recombines TRBV28 with TRBJ2-4; D is unresolved. CDR3 loop: CASPFGRNIQYF. The CDR3 DNA reads as TGTGCTAGTCCCTTTGGTAGGAACATTCAGTACTTC.